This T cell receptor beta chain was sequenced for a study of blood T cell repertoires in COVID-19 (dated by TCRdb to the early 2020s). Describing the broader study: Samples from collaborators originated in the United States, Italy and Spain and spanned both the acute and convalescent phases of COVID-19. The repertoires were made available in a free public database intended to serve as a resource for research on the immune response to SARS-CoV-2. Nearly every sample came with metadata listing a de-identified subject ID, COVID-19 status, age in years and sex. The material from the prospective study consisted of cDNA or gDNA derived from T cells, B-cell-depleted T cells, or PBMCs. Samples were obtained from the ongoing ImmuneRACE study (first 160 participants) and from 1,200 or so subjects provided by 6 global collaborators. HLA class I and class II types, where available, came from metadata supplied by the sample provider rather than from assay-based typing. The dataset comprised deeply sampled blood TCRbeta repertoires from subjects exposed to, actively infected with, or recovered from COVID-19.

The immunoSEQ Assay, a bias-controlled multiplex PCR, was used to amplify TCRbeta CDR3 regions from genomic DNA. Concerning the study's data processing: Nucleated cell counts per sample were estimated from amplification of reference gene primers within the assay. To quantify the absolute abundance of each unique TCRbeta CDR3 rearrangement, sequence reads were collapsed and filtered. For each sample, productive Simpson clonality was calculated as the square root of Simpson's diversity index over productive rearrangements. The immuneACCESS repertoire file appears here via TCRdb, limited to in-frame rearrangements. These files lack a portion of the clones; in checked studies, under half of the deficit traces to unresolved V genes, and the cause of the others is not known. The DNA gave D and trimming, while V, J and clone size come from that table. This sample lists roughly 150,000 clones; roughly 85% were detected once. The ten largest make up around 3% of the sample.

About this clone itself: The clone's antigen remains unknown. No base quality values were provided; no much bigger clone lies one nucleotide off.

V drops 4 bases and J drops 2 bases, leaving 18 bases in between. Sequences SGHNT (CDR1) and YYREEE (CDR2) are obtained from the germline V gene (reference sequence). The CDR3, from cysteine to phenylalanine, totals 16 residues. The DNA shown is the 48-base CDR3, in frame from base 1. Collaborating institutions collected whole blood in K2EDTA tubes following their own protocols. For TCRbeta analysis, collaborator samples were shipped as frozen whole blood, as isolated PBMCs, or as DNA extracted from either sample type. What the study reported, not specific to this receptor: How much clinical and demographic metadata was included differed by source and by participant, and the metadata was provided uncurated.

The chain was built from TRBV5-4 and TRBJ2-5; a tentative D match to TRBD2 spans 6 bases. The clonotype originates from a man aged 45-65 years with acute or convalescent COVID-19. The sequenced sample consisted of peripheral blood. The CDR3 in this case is CASSIGTAGWQETQYF. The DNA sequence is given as TGTGCCAGCAGCATTGGGACGGCGGGATGGCAAGAGACCCAGTACTTC.